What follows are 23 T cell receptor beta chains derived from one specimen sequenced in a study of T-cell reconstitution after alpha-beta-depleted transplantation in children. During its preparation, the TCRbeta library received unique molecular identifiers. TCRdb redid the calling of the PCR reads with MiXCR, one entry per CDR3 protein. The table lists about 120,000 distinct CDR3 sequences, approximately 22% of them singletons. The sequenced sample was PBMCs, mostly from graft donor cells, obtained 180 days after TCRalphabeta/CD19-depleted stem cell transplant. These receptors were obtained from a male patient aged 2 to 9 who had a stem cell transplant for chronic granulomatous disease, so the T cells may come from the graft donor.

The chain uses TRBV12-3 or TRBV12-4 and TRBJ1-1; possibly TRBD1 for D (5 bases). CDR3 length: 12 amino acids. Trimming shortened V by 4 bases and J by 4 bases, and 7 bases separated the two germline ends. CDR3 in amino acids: CASSSGTTEAFF. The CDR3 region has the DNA TGTGCCAGCAGTTCGGGGACCACTGAAGCTTTCTTT.

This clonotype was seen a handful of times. CDR3 nucleotide sequence: TGTGCCAGCAGTCGACAGGGTGGCTATGGCTACACCTTC. Protein sequence: CASSRQGGYGYTF. The V and J genes are TRBV12-3 or TRBV12-4 and TRBJ1-2, with 7 bases aligning to TRBD1. V dropped 5 bases and J dropped 4; count of bases not matched to a gene: 4. This CDR3 has 13 residues.

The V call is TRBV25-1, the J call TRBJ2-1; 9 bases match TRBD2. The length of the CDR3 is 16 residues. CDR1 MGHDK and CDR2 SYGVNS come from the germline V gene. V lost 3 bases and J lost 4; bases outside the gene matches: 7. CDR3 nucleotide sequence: TGTGCCAGCAGTGATTATAGCGGGAGCGGATACAATGAGCAGTTCTTC. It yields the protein CASSDYSGSGYNEQFF.

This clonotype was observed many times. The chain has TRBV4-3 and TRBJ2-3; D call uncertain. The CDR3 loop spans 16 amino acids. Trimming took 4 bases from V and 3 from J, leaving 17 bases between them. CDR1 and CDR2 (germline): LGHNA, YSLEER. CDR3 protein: CASSLTVGSKTDTQYF. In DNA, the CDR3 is TGCGCCAGCAGCCTCACGGTGGGGTCAAAGACAGATACGCAGTATTTT.

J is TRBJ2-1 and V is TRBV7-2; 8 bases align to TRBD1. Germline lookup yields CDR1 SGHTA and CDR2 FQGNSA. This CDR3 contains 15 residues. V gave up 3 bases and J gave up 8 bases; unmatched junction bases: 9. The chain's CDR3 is CASSFDRGGWDEQFF. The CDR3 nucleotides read TGTGCCAGCAGCTTCGACAGGGGAGGATGGGATGAGCAGTTCTTC.

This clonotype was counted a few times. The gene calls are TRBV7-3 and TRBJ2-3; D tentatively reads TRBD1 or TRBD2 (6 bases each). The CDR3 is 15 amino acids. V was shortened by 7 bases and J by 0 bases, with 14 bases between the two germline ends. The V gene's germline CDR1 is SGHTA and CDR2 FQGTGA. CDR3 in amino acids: CASTPRGASTDTQYF. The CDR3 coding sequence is TGTGCCAGCACCCCTAGGGGGGCTAGCACAGATACGCAGTATTTT.

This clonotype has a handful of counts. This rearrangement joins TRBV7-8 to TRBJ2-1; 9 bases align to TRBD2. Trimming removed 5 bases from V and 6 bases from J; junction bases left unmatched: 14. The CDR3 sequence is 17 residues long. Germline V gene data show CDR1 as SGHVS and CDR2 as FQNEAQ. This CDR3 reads CASSPRGAGGGANEQFF. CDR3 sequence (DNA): TGTGCCAGCAGCCCCCGAGGGGCTGGCGGGGGGGCCAATGAGCAGTTCTTC.

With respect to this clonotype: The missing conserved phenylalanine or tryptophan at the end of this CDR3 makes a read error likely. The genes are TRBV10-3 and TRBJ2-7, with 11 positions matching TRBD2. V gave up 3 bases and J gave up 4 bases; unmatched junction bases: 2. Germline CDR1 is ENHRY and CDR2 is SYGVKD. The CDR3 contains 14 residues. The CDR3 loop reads CAISELAGVYEQYL. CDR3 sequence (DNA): TGTGCCATCAGTGAACTAGCGGGAGTATACGAGCAGTACTTG.

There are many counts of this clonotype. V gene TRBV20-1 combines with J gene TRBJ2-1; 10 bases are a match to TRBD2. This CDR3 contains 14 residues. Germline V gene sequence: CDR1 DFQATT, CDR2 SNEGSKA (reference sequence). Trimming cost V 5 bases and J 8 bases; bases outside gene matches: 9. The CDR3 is CSAPSGGANHEQFF. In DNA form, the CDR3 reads TGCAGTGCTCCGAGCGGGGGGGCGAACCATGAGCAGTTCTTC.

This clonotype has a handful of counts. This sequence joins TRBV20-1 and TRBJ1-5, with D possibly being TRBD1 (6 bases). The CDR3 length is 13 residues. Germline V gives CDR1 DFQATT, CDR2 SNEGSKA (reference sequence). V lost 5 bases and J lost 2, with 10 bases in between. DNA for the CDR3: TGCAGTGCTGGCCGGACAGGCAATCAGCCCCAGCATTTT. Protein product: CSAGRTGNQPQHF.

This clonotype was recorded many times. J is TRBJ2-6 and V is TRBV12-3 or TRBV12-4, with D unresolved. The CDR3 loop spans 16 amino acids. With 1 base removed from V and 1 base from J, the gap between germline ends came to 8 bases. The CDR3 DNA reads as TGTGCCAGCAGTTTAGGGACGGCATCTGGGGCCAACGTCCTGACTTTC. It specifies CASSLGTASGANVLTF.

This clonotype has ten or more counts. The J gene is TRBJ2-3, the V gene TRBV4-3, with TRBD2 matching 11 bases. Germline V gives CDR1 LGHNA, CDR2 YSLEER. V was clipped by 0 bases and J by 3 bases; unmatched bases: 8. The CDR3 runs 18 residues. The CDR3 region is CASSQDLAGGLLTDTQYF. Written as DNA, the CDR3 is TGCGCCAGCAGCCAAGACCTAGCGGGAGGATTATTGACAGATACGCAGTATTTT.

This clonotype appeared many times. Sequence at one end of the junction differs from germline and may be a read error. CDR3 amino acids: CASTQTSGGPQF. CDR3 DNA sequence: TGTGCCAGCACCCAGACTAGCGGGGGGCCCCAATTT. The chain links TRBV12-3 or TRBV12-4 to TRBJ2-3; 13 bases align to TRBD2. CDR3 length: 12 amino acids.

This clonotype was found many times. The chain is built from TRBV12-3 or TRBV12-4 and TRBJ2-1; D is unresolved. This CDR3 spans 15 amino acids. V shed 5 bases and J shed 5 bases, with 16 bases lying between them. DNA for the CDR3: TGTGCCAGCAGTAGGGTTAGAGGAGCTCACAATGAGCAGTTCTTC. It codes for CASSRVRGAHNEQFF.

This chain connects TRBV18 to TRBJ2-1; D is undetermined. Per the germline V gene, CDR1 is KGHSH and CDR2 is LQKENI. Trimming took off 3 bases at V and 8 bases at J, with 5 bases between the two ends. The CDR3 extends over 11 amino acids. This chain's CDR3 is CASSPGHEQFF. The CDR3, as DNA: TGTGCCAGCTCACCTGGCCATGAGCAGTTCTTC.

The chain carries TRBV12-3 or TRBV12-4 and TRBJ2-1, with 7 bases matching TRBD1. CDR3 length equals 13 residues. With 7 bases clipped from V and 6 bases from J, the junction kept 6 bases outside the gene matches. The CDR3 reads CASTSGGGNEQFF. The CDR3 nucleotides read TGTGCCAGCACCTCAGGGGGTGGCAATGAGCAGTTCTTC.

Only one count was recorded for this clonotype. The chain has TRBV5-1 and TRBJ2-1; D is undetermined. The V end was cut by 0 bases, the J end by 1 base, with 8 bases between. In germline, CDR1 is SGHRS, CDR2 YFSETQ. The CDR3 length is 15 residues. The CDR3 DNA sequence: TGCGCCAGCAGCTTGGGGTGGTTTTCCTACAATGAGCAGTTCTTC. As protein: CASSLGWFSYNEQFF.

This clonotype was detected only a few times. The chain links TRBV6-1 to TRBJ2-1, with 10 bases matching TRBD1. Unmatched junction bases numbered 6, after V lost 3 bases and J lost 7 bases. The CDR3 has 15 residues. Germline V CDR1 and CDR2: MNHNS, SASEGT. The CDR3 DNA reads TGTGCCAGCAGTGACGGGACAGGGGTTTCGAATGAGCAGTTCTTC. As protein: CASSDGTGVSNEQFF.

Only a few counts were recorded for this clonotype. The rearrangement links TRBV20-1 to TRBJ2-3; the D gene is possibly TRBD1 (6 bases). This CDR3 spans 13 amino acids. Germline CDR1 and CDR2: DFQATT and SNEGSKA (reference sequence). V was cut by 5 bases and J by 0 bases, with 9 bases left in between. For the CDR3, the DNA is TGCAGTGCTGCCCAGGGGAGCACAGATACGCAGTATTTT. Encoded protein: CSAAQGSTDTQYF.

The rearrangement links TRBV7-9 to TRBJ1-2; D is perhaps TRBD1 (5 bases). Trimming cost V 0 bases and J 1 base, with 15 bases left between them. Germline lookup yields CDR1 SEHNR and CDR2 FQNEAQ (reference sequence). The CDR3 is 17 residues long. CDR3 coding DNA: TGTGCCAGCAGCTTAGCGCGAAGGGTAGGGGATAACTATGGCTACACCTTC. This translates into CASSLARRVGDNYGYTF.

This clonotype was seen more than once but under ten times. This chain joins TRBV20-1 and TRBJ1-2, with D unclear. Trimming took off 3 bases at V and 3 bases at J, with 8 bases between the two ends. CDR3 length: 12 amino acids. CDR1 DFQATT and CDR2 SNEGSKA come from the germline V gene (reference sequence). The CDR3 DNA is TGCAGTGCTAGCGGTCCGGACTATGGCTACACCTTC. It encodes CSASGPDYGYTF.

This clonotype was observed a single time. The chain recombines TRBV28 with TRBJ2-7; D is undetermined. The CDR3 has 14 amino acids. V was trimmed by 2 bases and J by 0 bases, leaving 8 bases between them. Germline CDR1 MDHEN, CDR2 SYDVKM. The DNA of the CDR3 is TGTGCCAGCAGTTTAAAGAAGGGCTCCTACGAGCAGTACTTC. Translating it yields CASSLKKGSYEQYF. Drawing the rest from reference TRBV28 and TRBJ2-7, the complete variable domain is DVKVTQSSRYLVKRTGEKVFLECVQDMDHENMFWYRQDPGLGLRLIYFSYDVKMKEKGDIPEGYSVSREKKERFSLILESASTNQTSMYLCASSLKKGSYEQYFGPGTRLTVT.

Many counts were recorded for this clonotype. This CDR3 is CSVEGGQILKSSYNEQFF. DNA of the CDR3: TGCAGCGTTGAGGGGGGACAGATTCTCAAGAGCTCCTACAATGAGCAGTTCTTC. The chain carries TRBV29-1 and TRBJ2-1, with D maybe TRBD1 (7 bases). Germline values: CDR1 SQVTM, CDR2 ANQGSEA. The CDR3 runs 18 residues. Between the trimmed V and J ends, which lost 3 bases and 0 bases, there was a span of 21 bases.